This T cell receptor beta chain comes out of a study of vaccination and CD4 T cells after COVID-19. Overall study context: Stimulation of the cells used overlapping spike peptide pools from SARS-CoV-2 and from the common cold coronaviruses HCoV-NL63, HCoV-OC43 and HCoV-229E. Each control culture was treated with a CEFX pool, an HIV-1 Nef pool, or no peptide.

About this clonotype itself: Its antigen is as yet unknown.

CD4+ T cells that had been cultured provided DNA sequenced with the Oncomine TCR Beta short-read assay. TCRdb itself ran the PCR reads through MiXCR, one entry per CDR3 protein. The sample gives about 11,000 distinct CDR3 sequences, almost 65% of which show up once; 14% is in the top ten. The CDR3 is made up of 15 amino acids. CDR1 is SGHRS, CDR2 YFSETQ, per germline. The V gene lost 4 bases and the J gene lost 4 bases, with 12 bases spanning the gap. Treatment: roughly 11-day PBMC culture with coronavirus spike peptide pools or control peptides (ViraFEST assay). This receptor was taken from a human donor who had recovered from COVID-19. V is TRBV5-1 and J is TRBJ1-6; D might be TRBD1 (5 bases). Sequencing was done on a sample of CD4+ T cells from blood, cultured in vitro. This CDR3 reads CASSQRGEYNSPLHF. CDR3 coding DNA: TGCGCCAGCAGCCAACGGGGGGAGTATAATTCACCCCTCCACTTT.